The sequence of this TCR beta chain was determined in a study of T cell responses to AZD1222 COVID-19 vaccine (TCRdb year 2021). Regarding the complete study: AZD1222 recipients whose second dose came at about 4 weeks and those whose second dose came at about 12 weeks were combined into one group, since spike-specific TCR depth and breadth did not differ between the two schedules. TCR sequencing covered roughly 230 trial participants: about 210 given two doses of AZD1222 and around 26 given two doses of MenACWY control vaccine. Trial participants were enrolled by age into 18-55, 56-69 and 70-plus year subgroups, with roughly 160, 29 and 62 TCR-sequenced participants respectively.

Read against the paper, the sample's time point label means: baseline before first vaccination. The vaccinee samples were drawn from two UK trials, COV001 and COV002, one of which was a single-blind randomized controlled phase 2/3 trial testing AZD1222 (ChAdOx1 nCoV-19) in healthy adults. Trial participant PBMC samples were collected at day 0 and day 28 after the second dose for TCRbeta chain sequencing. The germline V and J ends show losses of 1 base and 1 base respectively, and no gene match explains 0 bases of the junction. From the germline V gene, CDR1 is SGHTS and CDR2 is YDEGEE. The CDR3, from cysteine to phenylalanine, totals 15 residues. Of all the DNA, just the CDR3 is kept, 45 bases in frame from base 1. About this clone: Its recognized antigen is unknown. No much larger clone exists at a distance of one base, and base qualities are not known.

Study-wide findings and limitations: CD4 TCRs associated with the vaccine covered the entire spike protein, and the dominant responses were in regions 160-218 and 743-854. Conclusions about previously exposed vaccinees are limited because only six or seven AZD1222 recipients were SARS-CoV-2 seropositive at baseline. Because no samples from the day 14 peak response were available, repertoires could be characterized only after the peak T cell response. Reportedly, close to half of the unique spike-specific TCRs recognized epitopes lying outside the regions that are mutated in the B.1.351 and B.1.1.7 variants. Participants were mostly white British, with more females than males. The authors suggested clonal diversity may have been underestimated. The 56-69-year group was small, and its depth increase did not reach significance, likely because of low power. Spike-specific TCR breadth and depth rose significantly after two AZD1222 doses compared with day 0 and with MenACWY recipients.

The CDR3 regions of human TCRbeta chains were subjected to immunosequencing. The authors' analysis ran thus. TCRs in the repertoires were matched against a reference library of SARS-CoV-2-specific TCRs that had been generated with the MIRA antigen-specificity platform. Breadth was defined as the fraction of unique TCRs that were SARS-CoV-2-associated, and depth was defined as the fraction of total T cells that were SARS-CoV-2-associated. Using the MIRA data, each spike-specific TCR was mapped to the spike region that the TCR reacts to and placed in a CD4 or CD8 class. Log10-transformed breadth and depth values were compared by one-way ANOVA with Sidak's multiple comparisons tests. The source is immuneACCESS, and TCRdb retained only in-frame sequences with V and J called. Part of the clones is not carried over; for the studies checked, unresolved V genes explain less than half of this, and the remainder is unexplained. Clone size and V and J calls were adopted from that table, with D and trimming inferred from the DNA. In all, the sample holds about 94,000 clones, and approximately 91% of those were seen once. About 14% of the sample lies in the top ten.

The chain couples TRBV5-8 to TRBJ2-1, with TRBD2 matching 9 junction bases. Source: peripheral blood, taken on day 0 of AZD1222 vaccination. This clonotype originated in an adult in good health. The CDR3 is CASSLTSGSYNEQFF. The bases are TGTGCCAGCAGCTTGACTAGCGGGTCCTACAATGAGCAGTTCTTC.